Listed below are T cell receptor beta chains from one sample, sequenced in a study of blood T cell repertoires in COVID-19. Some clones are missing from TCRdb's copy, which holds only in-frame ones; the method was immunoSEQ multiplex PCR. The sample comprises more than 200,000 clones, 75% to 90% of which are singletons, and roughly 2.6% rests with the top ten. Sequenced sample: peripheral blood. These receptors all come from a man aged 25 to 45 with COVID-19, enrolled during active disease. Each CDR3 is given with its conserved first and last residue. D genes are given only for firm matches. Size is stated for part of the rows, as once, few or many counts, or as a class when the clone is expanded.

15,TRBV28,-,TRBJ2-5,-,CASSLPPGTQETQYF,TGTGCCAGCAGTTTACCCCCGGGAACCCAAGAGACCCAGTACTTC
15,TRBV18,-,TRBJ1-1,-,CASSPSTGLNTEAFF,TGTGCCAGCTCACCCAGCACCGGGTTGAACACTGAAGCTTTCTTT
12,TRBV24-1,-,TRBJ2-1,-,CATKGQYNEQFF,TGTGCCACCAAAGGACAGTACAATGAGCAGTTCTTC
15,TRBV9,-,TRBJ2-7,few,CASSVAPTGSYEQYF,TGTGCCAGCAGCGTAGCCCCAACCGGGAGCTACGAGCAGTACTTC
14,TRBV9,TRBD2,TRBJ2-7,-,CASSNGLAGYEQYF,TGTGCCAGCAGCAACGGACTAGCGGGTTACGAGCAGTACTTC
16,TRBV10-3,TRBD2,TRBJ2-7,once,CAISDPGGGGVYEQYF,TGTGCCATCAGTGACCCGGGAGGGGGTGGGGTCTACGAGCAGTACTTC
15,TRBV6-5,TRBD1,TRBJ1-5,-,CASSIQGASNQPQHF,TGTGCCAGCAGTATACAGGGGGCTAGCAATCAGCCCCAGCATTTT
15,TRBV15,-,TRBJ1-4,few,CATSRPSGEGVKLFF,TGTGCCACCAGCAGACCCTCCGGTGAGGGGGTAAAACTGTTTTTT
14,TRBV28,TRBD1,TRBJ1-3,-,CASSFRGSGNTIYF,TGTGCCAGCAGTTTCAGGGGGTCTGGAAACACCATATATTTT
12,TRBV3-1/TRBV3-2,-,TRBJ2-1,-,CASSQDKREQFF,TGTGCCAGCAGCCAAGACAAGCGGGAGCAGTTCTTC
16,TRBV7-2,-,TRBJ2-3,-,CASSDGQLLSTDTQYF,TGTGCCAGCAGCGATGGACAGCTCCTAAGCACAGATACGCAGTATTTT
15,TRBV10-3,-,TRBJ1-2,-,CAINSDGGMSYGYTF,TGTGCCATCAATTCGGACGGAGGGATGAGCTATGGCTACACCTTC
16,TRBV4-3,-,TRBJ2-2,few,CASSQGQGWYTGELFF,TGCGCCAGCAGCCAAGGCCAGGGTTGGTACACCGGGGAGCTGTTTTTT
16,TRBV6-5,-,TRBJ1-1,-,CASSYSNGGKGAEAFF,TGTGCCAGCAGTTACTCGAACGGCGGGAAGGGCGCTGAAGCTTTCTTT
23,TRBV5-1,TRBD1,TRBJ1-2,-,CASSGGGPGTGKLTIRWNYGYTF,TGCGCCAGCAGCGGTGGGGGCCCCGGGACAGGGAAATTAACGATTAGATGGAACTATGGCTACACCTTC
14,TRBV7-6,-,TRBJ1-1,-,CASSLGQLNTEAFF,TGTGCCAGCAGCTTGGGACAACTGAACACTGAAGCTTTCTTT
13,TRBV6-6,-,TRBJ1-1,-,CASTPPGGTEAFF,TGTGCCAGCACCCCCCCAGGTGGTACTGAAGCTTTCTTT
15,TRBV7-2,TRBD1,TRBJ1-2,few,CASSFSPGGGYGYTF,TGTGCCAGCAGCTTTTCACCAGGGGGTGGCTATGGCTACACCTTC
21,TRBV18,TRBD2,TRBJ2-1,-,CASSPPWTSGSFNRLYNEQFF,TGTGCCAGCTCACCACCCTGGACTAGCGGGAGTTTCAATCGTCTCTACAATGAGCAGTTCTTC
13,TRBV4-1,-,TRBJ1-2,once,CASSQEPYYGYTF,TGCGCCAGCAGCCAGGAGCCATACTATGGCTACACCTTC
17,TRBV24-1,TRBD1,TRBJ2-3,-,CATSDPGDRVSTDTQYF,TGTGCCACCAGTGACCCGGGGGACAGGGTGAGCACAGATACGCAGTATTTT
15,TRBV11-1,-,TRBJ2-5,-,CASSSGGGTGETQYF,TGTGCCAGCAGCTCAGGAGGGGGCACGGGAGAGACCCAGTACTTC
13,TRBV6-1,-,TRBJ1-2,-,CASSERGFYGYTF,TGTGCCAGCAGTGAACGAGGGTTCTATGGCTACACCTTC
16,TRBV7-7,TRBD2,TRBJ2-5,-,CASSSLAGGPWETQYF,TGTGCCAGCAGCTCTCTAGCGGGGGGGCCGTGGGAGACCCAGTACTTC
14,TRBV3-1/TRBV3-2,-,TRBJ1-5,once,CASSPAQSNQPQHF,TGTGCCAGCAGCCCCGCACAGAGCAATCAGCCCCAGCATTTT
14,TRBV20-1,TRBD2,TRBJ2-3,-,CSASVAGRSDTQYF,TGCAGTGCTAGTGTAGCGGGCCGATCAGATACGCAGTATTTT
12,TRBV7-9,-,TRBJ2-1,-,CASSLARAGQFF,TGTGCCAGCAGCTTAGCGAGGGCGGGACAGTTCTTC
17,TRBV21-1,-,TRBJ2-3,-,CASSKALGHPGTDTQYF,TGTGCCAGCAGCAAAGCCCTAGGACACCCAGGGACAGATACGCAGTATTTT
13,TRBV5-6,-,TRBJ1-5,few,CASSTAGNQPQHF,TGTGCCAGCAGCACGGCGGGGAACCAGCCCCAGCATTTT
17,TRBV30,TRBD2,TRBJ2-1,-,CAWSTLRLAGGRNEQFF,TGTGCCTGGAGCACTCTTAGACTAGCGGGAGGTAGGAATGAGCAGTTCTTC
15,TRBV28,-,TRBJ1-5,-,CASRPEVYSNQPQHF,TGTGCCAGCAGACCAGAAGTTTATAGCAATCAGCCCCAGCATTTT
17,TRBV15,TRBD1,TRBJ2-7,-,CATSRGGVTTGAYEQYF,TGTGCCACCAGCAGAGGGGGGGTCACGACAGGGGCCTACGAGCAGTACTTC
13,TRBV27,TRBD1,TRBJ1-2,once,CASSSTGNYGYTF,TGTGCCAGCAGTTCGACAGGGAACTATGGCTACACCTTC
14,TRBV28,TRBD2,TRBJ2-7,-,CASSLYLAGHEQYF,TGTGCCAGCAGTTTATACCTAGCGGGTCACGAGCAGTACTTC
17,TRBV3-1/TRBV3-2,TRBD1,TRBJ1-3,few,CASSQAYRGLSGNTIYF,TGTGCCAGCAGCCAGGCTTACAGGGGGCTTTCTGGAAACACCATATATTTT